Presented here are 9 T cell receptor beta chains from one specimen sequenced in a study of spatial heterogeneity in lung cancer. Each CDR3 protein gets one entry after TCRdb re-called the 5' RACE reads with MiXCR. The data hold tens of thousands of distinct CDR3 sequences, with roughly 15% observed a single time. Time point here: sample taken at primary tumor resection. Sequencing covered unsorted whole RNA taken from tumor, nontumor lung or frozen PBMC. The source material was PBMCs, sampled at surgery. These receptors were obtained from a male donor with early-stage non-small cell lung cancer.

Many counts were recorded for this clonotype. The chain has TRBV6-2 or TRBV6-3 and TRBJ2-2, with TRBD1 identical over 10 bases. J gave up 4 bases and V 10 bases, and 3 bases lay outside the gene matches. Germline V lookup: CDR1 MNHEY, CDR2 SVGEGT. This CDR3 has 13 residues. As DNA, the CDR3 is TGTGCCACCCGACAGGGGGCCACCGGGGAGCTGTTTTTT. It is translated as CATRQGATGELFF.

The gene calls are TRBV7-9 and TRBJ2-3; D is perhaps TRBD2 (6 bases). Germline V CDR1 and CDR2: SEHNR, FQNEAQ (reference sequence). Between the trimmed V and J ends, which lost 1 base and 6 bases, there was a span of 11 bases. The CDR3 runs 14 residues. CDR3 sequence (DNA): TGTGCCAGCAGCTTAGGGGAGGTCGGCGATACGCAGTATTTT. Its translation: CASSLGEVGDTQYF.

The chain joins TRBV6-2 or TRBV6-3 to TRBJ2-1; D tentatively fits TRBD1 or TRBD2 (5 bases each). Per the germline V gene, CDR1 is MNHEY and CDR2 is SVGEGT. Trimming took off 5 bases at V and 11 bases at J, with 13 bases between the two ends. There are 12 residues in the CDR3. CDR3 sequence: CASSDNRDQQFF. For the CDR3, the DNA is TGTGCCAGCAGTGACAACCGGGACCAGCAGTTCTTC.

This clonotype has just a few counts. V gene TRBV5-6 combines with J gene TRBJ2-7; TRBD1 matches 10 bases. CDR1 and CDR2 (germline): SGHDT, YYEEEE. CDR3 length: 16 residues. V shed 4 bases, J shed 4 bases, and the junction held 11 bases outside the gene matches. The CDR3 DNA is TGTGCCAGCAGCCCCACCGCGGGACAGGGGAGATACGAGCAGTACTTC. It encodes CASSPTAGQGRYEQYF.

CDR3 protein: CASSFYRAPGANIQYF. In DNA form, the CDR3 reads TGTGCCAGCAGCTTCTACCGGGCCCCTGGGGCAAACATTCAGTACTTC. The chain combines TRBV7-8 with TRBJ2-4; D possibly corresponds to TRBD1 (5 bases). The CDR3 has 16 residues. The V and J ends lost 3 bases and 6 bases respectively, with 18 bases between them. Germline CDR1 SGHVS, CDR2 FQNEAQ.

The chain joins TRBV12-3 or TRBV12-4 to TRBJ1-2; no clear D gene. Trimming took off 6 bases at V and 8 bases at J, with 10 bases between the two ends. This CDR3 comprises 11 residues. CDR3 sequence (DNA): TGTGCCAGCAGCCTCCGTTACGGCTACACCTTC. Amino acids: CASSLRYGYTF.

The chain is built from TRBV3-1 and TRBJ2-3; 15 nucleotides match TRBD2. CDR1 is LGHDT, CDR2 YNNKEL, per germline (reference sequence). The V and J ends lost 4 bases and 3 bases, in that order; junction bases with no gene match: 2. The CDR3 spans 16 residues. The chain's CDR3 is CASSRTSGGATDTQYF. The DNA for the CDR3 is TGTGCCAGCAGCCGGACTAGCGGGGGGGCAACAGATACGCAGTATTTT.

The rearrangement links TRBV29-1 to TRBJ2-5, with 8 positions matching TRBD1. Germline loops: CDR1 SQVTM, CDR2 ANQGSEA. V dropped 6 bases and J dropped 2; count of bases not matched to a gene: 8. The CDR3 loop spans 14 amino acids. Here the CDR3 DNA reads TGCAGCGTGCCAAGGGACAGGAATCAAGAGACCCAGTACTTC. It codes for CSVPRDRNQETQYF.

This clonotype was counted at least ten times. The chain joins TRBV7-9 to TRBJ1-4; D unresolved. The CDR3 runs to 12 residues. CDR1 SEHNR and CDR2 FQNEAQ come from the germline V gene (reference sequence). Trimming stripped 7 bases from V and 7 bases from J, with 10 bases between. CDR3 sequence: CASKGNGEKLFF. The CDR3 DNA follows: TGTGCCAGCAAGGGAAATGGTGAAAAACTGTTTTTT.